The next 3 T cell receptor beta chains were all read from a single sample in a study of blood T cell repertoires in COVID-19. The data were produced by immunoSEQ multiplex PCR, yet TCRdb's version contains in-frame clones alone and is incomplete. Of some 200,000 clones listed, 70% to 90% are singletons. Sequenced sample: peripheral blood. The receptors come from a man between 40 and 49 years old with active or convalescent COVID-19.

This chain links TRBV28 with TRBJ2-5; 7 bases match TRBD1. This CDR3 has 18 amino acids. V dropped 5 bases and J dropped 5; count of bases not matched to a gene: 20. Germline loops: CDR1 MDHEN, CDR2 SYDVKM. The CDR3 sequence is CASSPSLGTAPRVETQYF. The CDR3 nucleotides are TGTGCCAGCAGTCCGAGCCTAGGGACAGCCCCGAGGGTGGAGACCCAGTACTTC.

The chain carries TRBV2 and TRBJ2-5, with 7 bases aligning to TRBD1. The ends lost 5 bases at V and 1 base at J; junction bases unmatched: 4. In germline, CDR1 is SNHLY, CDR2 FYNNEI. The CDR3 contains 14 residues. The CDR3 spells CASSTDRSQETQYF. As DNA, the CDR3 is TGTGCCAGCAGTACGGACAGGAGCCAAGAGACCCAGTACTTC.

The genes are TRBV6-1 and TRBJ1-5; possibly TRBD1 for D (6 bases). This CDR3 is built from 15 residues. Germline assignment: CDR1 MNHNS and CDR2 SASEGT. V was pared by 0 bases and J by 10 bases, with 16 bases between. The CDR3 nucleotides are TGTGCCAGCAGTGAAGCGGGGGCGGTTACTCTCCCCCAGCATTTT. It encodes CASSEAGAVTLPQHF.